These 21 T cell receptor beta chains share one sample of origin, sequenced in a study of blood T cell repertoires in COVID-19. The table came from immunoSEQ multiplex PCR; TCRdb's copy has only in-frame clones and leaves some out. The sample lists 100,000 to 120,000 clones, about four fifths occurring once. Sequenced: peripheral blood. The receptors here all came from a woman in her 40s with acute or convalescent COVID-19.

This clone was counted once. The gene calls are TRBV4-3 and TRBJ2-1, with 7 bases fitting TRBD1. V lost 2 bases to trimming and J lost 0 bases; unmatched junction nucleotides: 1. CDR1 LGHNA and CDR2 YSLEER come from the germline V gene. The CDR3 is 15 amino acids. The chain's CDR3 is CASSQTGDSYNEQFF. CDR3 DNA: TGCGCCAGCAGCCAAACAGGGGACTCCTACAATGAGCAGTTCTTC.

This clone was seen more than once but under ten times. The V gene is TRBV6-4, the J gene TRBJ2-1, with 8 bases that match TRBD1. Germline V gives CDR1 MRHNA, CDR2 SNTAGT. The trim removed 8 bases at V and 4 bases at J, leaving 16 bases unmatched. The CDR3 consists of 17 residues. The CDR3 DNA follows: TGTGCCAGCTCACGAGCCGGGACAGGTACCGTTTACAATGAGCAGTTCTTC. This translates into CASSRAGTGTVYNEQFF.

The chain couples TRBV5-6 to TRBJ2-7; the D gene is possibly TRBD2 (5 bases). In germline, CDR1 is SGHDT, CDR2 YYEEEE. V lost 6 bases to trimming and J lost 0 bases, with 10 bases between them. This CDR3 is built from 13 residues. The CDR3 DNA is TGTGCCAGCACAGGACTGACCTCCTACGAGCAGTACTTC. It is translated as CASTGLTSYEQYF.

By sample fraction, this clone is medium-sized (0.01 to 0.1%). This chain joins TRBV27 and TRBJ1-3; possible D gene TRBD1, 5 bases. The CDR3 has 15 amino acids. The germline V and J ends were trimmed by 6 bases and 0 bases, with 12 bases remaining between them. Germline V gives CDR1 MNHEY, CDR2 SMNVEV (reference sequence). In DNA form, the CDR3 reads TGTGCCAGCAGGAGCGGGGGAAGCTCTGGAAACACCATATATTTT. It is translated as CASRSGGSSGNTIYF.

The rearrangement joins TRBV9 to TRBJ2-1, with 7 bases that match TRBD1. The ends lost 4 bases at V and 4 bases at J; junction bases unmatched: 11. Germline CDR1 reads SGDLS; CDR2 reads YYNGEE. The CDR3 contains 16 residues. The chain's CDR3 is CASSLTGSFIYNEQFF. CDR3 nucleotide sequence: TGTGCCAGCAGCCTGACAGGGTCGTTTATTTACAATGAGCAGTTCTTC.

The V call is TRBV9, the J call TRBJ2-3; 7 nucleotides agree with TRBD2. The CDR3 is 12 amino acids. Germline V gives CDR1 SGDLS, CDR2 YYNGEE. With 0 bases clipped from V and 10 bases from J, the junction kept 2 bases outside the gene matches. The CDR3 DNA follows: TGTGCCAGCAGCGTAGGGGGGAGGGCGCAGTATTTT. Amino acids: CASSVGGRAQYF. Full variable domain (missing parts from reference TRBV9 and TRBJ2-3): DSGVTQTPKHLITATGQRVTLRCSPRSGDLSVYWYQQSLDQGLQFLIQYYNGEERAKGNILERFSAQQFPDLHSELNLSSLELGDSALYFCASSVGGRAQYFGPGTRLTVL.

This clone has a single count. The chain recombines TRBV7-2 with TRBJ2-5, with 8 bases aligning to TRBD2. The CDR3 has 15 residues. The ends lost 5 bases at V and 2 bases at J; junction bases unmatched: 7. Germline loops: CDR1 SGHTA, CDR2 FQGNSA. The CDR3 loop reads CASSRGGGGQETQYF. DNA of the CDR3: TGTGCCAGCAGCCGGGGGGGCGGGGGACAAGAGACCCAGTACTTC.

The chain joins TRBV9 to TRBJ2-3; maybe TRBD2 (5 bases). Trimming pared 1 base from V and 2 bases from J, leaving 11 bases between. The germline gives CDR1 SGDLS, CDR2 YYNGEE. The CDR3 spans 15 residues. The CDR3 DNA follows: TGTGCCAGCAGCGTACATCCGCGGGTCACAGATACGCAGTATTTT. Its translation is CASSVHPRVTDTQYF.

The genes are TRBV19 and TRBJ1-5, with 12 bases fitting TRBD1. The CDR3 consists of 19 residues. The germline V gene encodes CDR1 LNHDA and CDR2 SQIVND (reference sequence). Trimming cost V 7 bases and J 2 bases; bases outside gene matches: 15. CDR3 bases: TGTGCCAGTACCCCCGCACCCGGGACAGGGGGCTTGGGCAATCAGCCCCAGCATTTT. Amino acids: CASTPAPGTGGLGNQPQHF.

This rearrangement joins TRBV5-5 to TRBJ1-3; D remains unclear. The germline gives CDR1 SGHKS, CDR2 YYEKEE (reference sequence). The CDR3 extends over 16 amino acids. Deletions cut 4 bases from V and 0 bases from J, with 14 bases between. Here the CDR3 DNA reads TGTGCCAGCAGCACCCGAGGAACCCTCTCTGGAAACACCATATATTTT. This codes for CASSTRGTLSGNTIYF.

This clone was seen only once. The rearrangement joins TRBV7-2 to TRBJ1-3, with a tentative D call TRBD1 (6 bases). V was clipped by 2 bases and J by 4 bases, with 21 bases between them. The germline CDR1 and CDR2 sequences are SGHTA and FQGNSA. This CDR3 spans 18 amino acids. Here the CDR3 reads CASSLRPVGVGGGNTIYF. The DNA for the CDR3 is TGTGCCAGCAGCTTAAGGCCGGTGGGGGTTGGGGGCGGAAACACCATATATTTT.

The chain recombines TRBV2 with TRBJ2-1; the D gene is possibly TRBD1 (6 bases). The V and J ends lost 1 base and 4 bases respectively, with 11 bases between them. The CDR3 sequence is 15 residues long. Germline V gene lookup returns CDR1 SNHLY and CDR2 FYNNEI. CDR3 amino acids: CASSEEPGAYNEQFF. In DNA form, the CDR3 reads TGTGCCAGCAGTGAAGAGCCAGGGGCTTACAATGAGCAGTTCTTC.

V is TRBV13 and J is TRBJ2-1; TRBD2 agrees at 14 bases. CDR1 and CDR2 (germline): PRHDT, FYEKMQ (reference sequence). With 5 bases clipped from V and 7 bases from J, the junction kept 10 bases outside the gene matches. This CDR3 region has 17 residues. CDR3 residues: CASSRFLTSGGVNEQFF. The CDR3 nucleotides read TGTGCCAGCAGCCGGTTCCTGACTAGCGGGGGGGTAAATGAGCAGTTCTTC.

The chain recombines TRBV3-1 (or the pseudogene TRBV3-2) with TRBJ2-7, with 11 bases matching TRBD1. Germline CDR1 is LGHDT and CDR2 is YNNKEL (reference sequence). The CDR3 extends over 14 amino acids. The trim removed 1 base at V and 6 bases at J, leaving 2 bases unmatched. DNA for the CDR3: TGTGCCAGCAGCCAAGCAGGGACAGGGGGCGAGCAGTACTTC. Its translation is CASSQAGTGGEQYF.

CDR3 bases: TGTGCCAGCAGTTTTGGGCGGGGGCGACAGTATTTT. Amino acids: CASSFGRGRQYF. This sequence joins TRBV12-3 or TRBV12-4 and TRBJ2-3, with D perhaps matching TRBD2 (7 bases). CDR3 length: 12 residues. The V end was cut by 3 bases, the J end by 12 bases, with 13 bases between.

This rearrangement joins TRBV6-5 to TRBJ1-2; no clear D gene. V gave up 7 bases and J gave up 8 bases, with 14 bases separating them. The CDR3 is 12 residues long. Germline-derived CDR1 and CDR2 are MNHEY and SVGAGI. The CDR3 sequence is CASTTGFLGYTF. The CDR3 nucleotides read TGTGCCAGCACCACCGGGTTTCTGGGCTACACCTTC.

This rearrangement joins TRBV7-9 to TRBJ1-4; D is unclear. V was shortened by 8 bases and J by 3 bases, with 16 bases between the two germline ends. The CDR3 covers 15 residues. CDR1 SEHNR and CDR2 FQNEAQ come from the germline V gene (reference sequence). As DNA, the CDR3 is TGTGCCAGCGGACGGGAGAGGACCTCTAATGAAAAACTGTTTTTT. Translated: CASGRERTSNEKLFF. The entire variable domain, with the rest obtained from reference TRBV7-9 and TRBJ1-4, is as follows: DTGVSQNPRHKITKRGQNVTFRCDPISEHNRLYWYRQTLGQGPEFLTYFQNEAQLEKSRLLSDRFSAERPKGSFSTLEIQRTEQGDSAMYLCASGRERTSNEKLFFGSGTQLSVL.

The rearrangement links TRBV19 to TRBJ2-2; tentative D call: TRBD1 (6 bases). Per germline, CDR1 LNHDA and CDR2 SQIVND (reference sequence). V was pared by 0 bases and J by 4 bases, with 9 bases between. The CDR3 covers 15 residues. The CDR3, as DNA: TGTGCCAGTAGTATAGACAGGGGATCCACCGGGGAGCTGTTTTTT. As protein: CASSIDRGSTGELFF.

This clone was observed once. J is TRBJ1-2 and V is TRBV15; D ambiguous. V lost 1 base, J lost 6 bases, and 6 bases lay in between. This CDR3 region has 12 residues. Germline V gene lookup returns CDR1 LNHNV and CDR2 YYDKDF (reference sequence). The CDR3 loop reads CATSRAENGYTF. CDR3 DNA sequence: TGTGCCACCAGCAGAGCGGAGAATGGCTACACCTTC.

V is TRBV6-5 and J is TRBJ2-7; 9 positions match TRBD2. This CDR3 contains 15 residues. Germline CDR1 MNHEY, CDR2 SVGAGI. The J segment lost 8 bases and the V segment lost 6 bases, leaving 14 bases of the junction unmatched. Here the CDR3 reads CASRALDSGGLKQYF. CDR3 in DNA: TGTGCCAGCAGGGCCCTCGATAGCGGGGGATTAAAGCAGTACTTC.

The chain combines TRBV14 with TRBJ2-7, with D perhaps matching TRBD2 (5 bases). V dropped 4 bases and J dropped 6 bases, with 22 bases sitting between them. Germline V CDR1 and CDR2: SGHDN, FVKESK. This CDR3 spans 16 amino acids. Here the CDR3 DNA reads TGTGCCAGCAGCCTCCGAGGGCAGGACCTACTCGCCGAGCAGTACTTC. It is translated as CASSLRGQDLLAEQYF. The full variable domain, its missing parts supplied by reference TRBV14 and TRBJ2-7, is EAGVTQFPSHSVIEKGQTVTLRCDPISGHDNLYWYRRVMGKEIKFLLHFVKESKQDESGMPNNRFLAERTGGTYSTLKVQPAELEDSGVYFCASSLRGQDLLAEQYFGPGTRLTVT.